This T cell receptor (beta chain) was identified in a study of cytomegalovirus exposure and HLA in healthy donors. About the study: Samples from HLA-typed donors yielded about 86 million unique TCRs in an early data release.

A multiplex PCR was run with 60 Vbeta primers and 13 Jbeta primers. In the authors' workflow: There were around 78 million unique TCR beta chains by a later count, and approximately 11 million of them were shared. The repertoire was sequenced with immunoSEQ multiplex PCR; TCRdb's copy has only in-frame clones and lacks some. D and trimming come from the DNA, and the V and J calls and clone size come from that table. The data contain approximately 99,000 clones, 81% of them singletons. Whole-study results and caveats: Looking again later, the authors saw that most CMV-associated TCR beta chains seemed HLA-restricted. TCR beta chain V- and J-gene trimming was linked, in a later analysis, to a missense variant in DCLRE1C.

The germline V gene encodes CDR1 SGHDT and CDR2 YYEEEE. Trimming cost V 4 bases and J 0 bases, with 13 bases left between them. There are 15 residues in the CDR3. Note on this clone: No antigen is known for it.

This chain uses TRBV5-6 with TRBJ1-1; the D gene is possibly TRBD1 (6 bases). Sequenced input: PBMCs. The clonotype comes from a man aged 40-55 years in good health and CMV-seropositive. This CDR3 is CASSRGAGMNTEAFF. Here the CDR3 DNA reads TGTGCCAGCAGCCGGGGGGCAGGAATGAACACTGAAGCTTTCTTT.